The entry below describes one T cell receptor (beta chain). What it recognizes is unknown. This CDR3 is 15 amino acids long. CDR1 GTSNPN and CDR2 SVGIG come from the germline V gene (reference sequence). V lost 1 base, J lost 3 bases, and 6 bases stayed unmatched. These data originate in a study of cytomegalovirus exposure and HLA in healthy donors. The primer mix had 60 Vbeta and 13 Jbeta primers. Authors' processing steps: Later reanalysis found 80 million or so unique TCR beta chains, around 10 million of them shared. Sequencing used immunoSEQ multiplex PCR; TCRdb keeps in-frame clones, though not all of them. V, J and clone size are those of that table, while D and trimming were read from the DNA. The sample lists 85,000 to 90,000 clones; less than 75% were seen once. The study's findings and limits: According to the study, 160 or so TCR beta chains were cytomegalovirus-associated.

The sequencing sample was made of PBMCs. This chain joins TRBV30 and TRBJ1-5; 7 bases are a match to TRBD1. This TCR derives from a young man in good health and CMV-seronegative. This chain's CDR3 is CAWSAFTGVNQPQHF. CDR3 coding DNA: TGTGCCTGGAGTGCCTTCACAGGGGTCAATCAGCCCCAGCATTTT.